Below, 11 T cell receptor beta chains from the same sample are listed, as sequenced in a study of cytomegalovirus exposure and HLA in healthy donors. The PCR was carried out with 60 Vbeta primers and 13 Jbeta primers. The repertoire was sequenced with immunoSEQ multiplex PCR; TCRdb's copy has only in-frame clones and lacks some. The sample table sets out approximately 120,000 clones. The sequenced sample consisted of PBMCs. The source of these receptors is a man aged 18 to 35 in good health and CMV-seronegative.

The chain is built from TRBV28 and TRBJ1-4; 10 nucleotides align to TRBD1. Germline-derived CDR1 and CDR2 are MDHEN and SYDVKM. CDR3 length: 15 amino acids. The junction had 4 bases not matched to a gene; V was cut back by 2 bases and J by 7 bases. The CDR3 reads CASSLTGTGVEKLFF. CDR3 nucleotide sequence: TGTGCCAGCAGTTTAACCGGGACAGGGGTTGAAAAACTGTTTTTT.

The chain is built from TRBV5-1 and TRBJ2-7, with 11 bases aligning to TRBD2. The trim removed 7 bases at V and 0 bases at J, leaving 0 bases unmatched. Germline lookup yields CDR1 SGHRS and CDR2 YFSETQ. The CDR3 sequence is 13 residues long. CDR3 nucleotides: TGCGCCAGCGGACTAGCGGGCTCCTACGAGCAGTACTTC. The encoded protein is CASGLAGSYEQYF.

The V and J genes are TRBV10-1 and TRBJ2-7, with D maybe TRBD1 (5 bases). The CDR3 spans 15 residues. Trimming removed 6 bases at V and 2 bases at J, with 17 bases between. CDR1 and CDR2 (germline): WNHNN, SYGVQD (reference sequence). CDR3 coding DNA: TGCGCCAGCAGCGAGATTTCAGACAGCGCCTACGAGCAGTACTTC. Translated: CASSEISDSAYEQYF.

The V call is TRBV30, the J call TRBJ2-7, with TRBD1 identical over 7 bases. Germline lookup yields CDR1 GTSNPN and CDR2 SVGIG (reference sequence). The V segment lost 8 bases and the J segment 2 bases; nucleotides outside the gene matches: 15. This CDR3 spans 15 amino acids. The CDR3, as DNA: TGTGCCGGGGTGCAGCGACAGGGAAGAGCCTACGAGCAGTACTTC. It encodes CAGVQRQGRAYEQYF.

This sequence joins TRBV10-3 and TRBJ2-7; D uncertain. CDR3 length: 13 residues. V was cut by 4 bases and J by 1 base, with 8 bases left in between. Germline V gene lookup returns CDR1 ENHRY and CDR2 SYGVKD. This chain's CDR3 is CAISGGSSYEQYF. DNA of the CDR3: TGTGCCATCAGTGGAGGCAGTTCCTACGAGCAGTACTTC.

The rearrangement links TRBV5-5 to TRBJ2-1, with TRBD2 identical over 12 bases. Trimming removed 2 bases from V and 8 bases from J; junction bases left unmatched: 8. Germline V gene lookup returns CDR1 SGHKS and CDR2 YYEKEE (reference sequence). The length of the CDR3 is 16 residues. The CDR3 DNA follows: TGTGCCAGCAGCTTCTCAACTAGCGGGGGGTTATATGAGCAGTTCTTC. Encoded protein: CASSFSTSGGLYEQFF. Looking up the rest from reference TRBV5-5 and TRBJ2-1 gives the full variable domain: DAGVTQSPTHLIKTRGQQVTLRCSPISGHKSVSWYQQVLGQGPQFIFQYYEKEERGRGNFPDRFSARQFPNYSSELNVNALLLGDSALYLCASSFSTSGGLYEQFFGPGTRLTVL.

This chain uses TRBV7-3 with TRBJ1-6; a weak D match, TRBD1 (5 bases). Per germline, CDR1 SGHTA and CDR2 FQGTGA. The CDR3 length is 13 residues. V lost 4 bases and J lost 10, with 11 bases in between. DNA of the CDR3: TGTGCCAGCAGCTCGGGGGGGTTCTCACCCCTCCACTTT. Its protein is CASSSGGFSPLHF. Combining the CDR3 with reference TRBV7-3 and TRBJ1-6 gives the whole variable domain GAGVSQTPSNKVTEKGKYVELRCDPISGHTALYWYRQSLGQGPEFLIYFQGTGAADDSGLPNDRFFAVRPEGSVSTLKIQRTERGDSAVYLCASSSGGFSPLHFGNGTRLTVT.

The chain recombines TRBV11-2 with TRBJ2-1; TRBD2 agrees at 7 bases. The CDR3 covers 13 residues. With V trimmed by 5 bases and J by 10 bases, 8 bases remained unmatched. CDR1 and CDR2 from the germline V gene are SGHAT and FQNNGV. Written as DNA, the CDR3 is TGTGCCAGCAGCCCAAGACTAGCTGGAGAGCAGTTCTTC. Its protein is CASSPRLAGEQFF.

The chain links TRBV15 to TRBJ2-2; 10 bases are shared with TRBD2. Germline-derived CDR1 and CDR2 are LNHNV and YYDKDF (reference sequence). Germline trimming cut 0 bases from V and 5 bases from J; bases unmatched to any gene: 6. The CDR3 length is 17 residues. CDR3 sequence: CATSRERELAGTGELFF. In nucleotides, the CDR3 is TGTGCCACCAGCAGAGAAAGGGAACTAGCGGGAACCGGGGAGCTGTTTTTT.

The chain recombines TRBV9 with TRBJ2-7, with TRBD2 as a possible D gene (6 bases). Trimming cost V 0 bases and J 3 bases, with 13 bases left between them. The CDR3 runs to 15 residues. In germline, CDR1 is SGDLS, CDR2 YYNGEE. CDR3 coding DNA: TGTGCCAGCAGCGTAGGGGGGGAATATAACTACGAGCAGTACTTC. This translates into CASSVGGEYNYEQYF.

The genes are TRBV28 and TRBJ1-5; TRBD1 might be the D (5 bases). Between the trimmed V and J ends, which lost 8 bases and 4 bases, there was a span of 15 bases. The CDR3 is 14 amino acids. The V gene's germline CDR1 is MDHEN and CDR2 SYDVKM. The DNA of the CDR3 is TGTGCCAGCGACAGCCCGCGGCGGAATCAGCCCCAGCATTTT. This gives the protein CASDSPRRNQPQHF.